A selection of T cell receptor beta chains follows, all from one sample in a study of sequential checkpoint blockade in melanoma. TCRdb keeps only in-frame clones here, not all; method: immunoSEQ multiplex PCR. The sample includes under 20,000 clones, about 86% of them seen just once. The sequenced sample was CD8+ T cells sorted from blood (inferred from file names), obtained from a patient given nivolumab and ipilimumab in sequence. These receptors came from a human donor with melanoma. CDR3s include the opening cysteine and the closing phenylalanine or tryptophan. Fields, in order: D gene, V gene, J gene, CDR3 DNA, CDR3 protein. The D gene is left open where the match is weak.

TRBD2,TRBV5-1,TRBJ2-7,TGCGCCAGCAGCTCCTTAGCGGGAAACTCCTACGAGCAGTACTTC,CASSSLAGNSYEQYF
TRBD1,TRBV6-1,TRBJ2-7,TGTGCCAGCAGTGCCGGCTGGGACAGACCCTACGAGCAGTACTTC,CASSAGWDRPYEQYF
NA,TRBV27,TRBJ2-3,TGTGCCAGCAGTTTATCACTAGCAACAGATACGCAGTATTTT,CASSLSLATDTQYF
TRBD1,TRBV7-8,TRBJ1-1,TGTGCCAGCAGCTCGGACAGGGGCCCTGAAGCTTTCTTT,CASSSDRGPEAFF
TRBD2,TRBV30,TRBJ2-1,TGTGCCTCTACGACTAGCGGGGGTTACAATGAGCAGTTCTTC,CASTTSGGYNEQFF
NA,TRBV10-2,TRBJ2-3,TGCGCCAGCAGCCCAGGGGTTCAGCCCAGCACAGATACGCAGTATTTT,CASSPGVQPSTDTQYF
TRBD1,TRBV13,TRBJ2-7,TGTGCCAGCAGCTCCACCGGGACAGGGGGCGAGTACGAGCAGTACTTC,CASSSTGTGGEYEQYF
TRBD2,TRBV7-8,TRBJ2-1,TGTGCCAGCAGCCCGGTGGGCGGAGTAGCGGGAGACAATGAGCAGTTCTTC,CASSPVGGVAGDNEQFF
TRBD1,TRBV19,TRBJ1-2,TGTGCCAGTAGTATGGCAGGGGGCCTAAAGTCTGGCTACACCTTC,CASSMAGGLKSGYTF
TRBD1,TRBV25-1,TRBJ1-4,TGTGCCAGCAGTGACGGGACAGGGAAACTGTTTTTT,CASSDGTGKLFF